The 17 T cell receptor beta chains in this list originate from one sample, sequenced in a study of blood T cell repertoires in COVID-19. Sequencing used immunoSEQ multiplex PCR; TCRdb keeps in-frame clones, though not all of them. Among around 360,000 clones listed, approximately 87% were seen once. The sample taken for sequencing was PBMCs or T cells enriched from blood (not recorded which). These receptors were collected from a man aged 40-50 years in a cohort exposed to, infected with or recovered from COVID-19 (not recorded which).

V and J are TRBV24-1 and TRBJ1-5; 12 positions match TRBD1. In germline, CDR1 is KGHDR, CDR2 SFDVKD. This CDR3 contains 14 residues. The trim removed 10 bases at V and 7 bases at J, leaving 7 bases unmatched. CDR3 in amino acids: CATKGQGAEQPQHF. The CDR3 coding sequence is TGTGCCACAAAGGGACAGGGGGCTGAACAGCCCCAGCATTTT.

The chain recombines TRBV14 with TRBJ2-7; TRBD1 is a possible D gene (6 bases). The V gene lost 1 base and the J gene lost 9 bases, with 22 bases spanning the gap. Per germline, CDR1 SGHDN and CDR2 FVKESK. The CDR3 extends over 16 amino acids. CDR3 sequence reads: CASSQAQSWGPQGQYF. The CDR3, as DNA: TGTGCCAGCAGCCAAGCCCAAAGTTGGGGGCCCCAGGGGCAGTACTTC.

This sequence joins TRBV19 and TRBJ1-3; TRBD1 might be the D (6 bases). V dropped 6 bases and J dropped 4 bases, with 13 bases sitting between them. CDR1 is LNHDA and CDR2 is SQIVND in the germline V gene (reference sequence). The CDR3 runs 14 residues. The CDR3 is CASRLRGPGNTIYF. CDR3 bases: TGTGCCAGTAGGTTGCGGGGGCCGGGAAACACCATATATTTT.

The chain employs TRBV11-2 and TRBJ2-7, with D tentatively TRBD2 (6 bases). V was cut by 2 bases and J by 3 bases, with 11 bases left in between. Germline assignment: CDR1 SGHAT and CDR2 FQNNGV. The CDR3 contains 14 residues. CDR3 sequence (DNA): TGTGCCAGCAGCTTATCCGACGGGGGCTACGAGCAGTACTTC. It yields the protein CASSLSDGGYEQYF.

This rearrangement joins TRBV7-6 to TRBJ1-2; 8 bases align to TRBD1. Germline V lookup: CDR1 SGHVS, CDR2 FNYEAQ. With V trimmed by 5 bases and J by 8 bases, 7 bases remained unmatched. CDR3 length equals 13 residues. The CDR3 nucleotides read TGTGCCAGCAGCATGACAGGGGAAGGCGGCTACACCTTC. The encoded protein is CASSMTGEGGYTF.

This chain uses TRBV5-5 with TRBJ2-4; D remains ambiguous. The V and J ends lost 6 bases and 0 bases respectively, with 10 bases between them. The CDR3 is made up of 14 amino acids. Germline CDR1 and CDR2: SGHKS and YYEKEE (reference sequence). The CDR3 region is CASTLSLAKNIQYF. The CDR3, as DNA: TGTGCCAGCACCCTCTCCTTAGCCAAAAACATTCAGTACTTC.

Turning to this clone: One end of the junction is discordant with germline, which a read error may explain. This sequence joins TRBV7-2 and TRBJ2-7; 9 nucleotides match TRBD2. This CDR3 spans 14 amino acids. Germline CDR1 and CDR2: SGHTA and FQGNSA. The CDR3 sequence is CASSYDKYSGSVDF. In DNA, the CDR3 is TGTGCCAGCAGCTACGACAAATATAGCGGGAGTGTAGACTTC.

This rearrangement joins TRBV29-1 to TRBJ2-1; 9 positions agree with TRBD2. V shed 2 bases and J 7 bases; nucleotides not matched to a gene: 3. From germline, CDR1 is SQVTM and CDR2 ANQGSEA. This CDR3 contains 13 residues. As DNA, the CDR3 is TGCAGCGTTGAATGGCTAGCGGGAAATGAGCAGTTCTTC. This sequence encodes CSVEWLAGNEQFF.

The chain uses TRBV6-2 or TRBV6-3 and TRBJ1-5, with a weak D call TRBD1 (6 bases). Germline lookup yields CDR1 MNHEY and CDR2 SVGEGT. The V end lost 6 bases, the J end lost 5 bases, and 17 bases lay between the germline ends. This CDR3 region has 15 residues. In DNA form, the CDR3 reads TGTGCCAGCAGCGCCTTAACAGGGAAGTATCAGCCCCAGCATTTT. Translating it yields CASSALTGKYQPQHF.

CDR3 sequence reads: CASSYSAGAPQHF. The CDR3 DNA reads TGTGCCAGCAGTTACTCGGCGGGAGCGCCCCAGCATTTT. The V and J genes are TRBV6-5 and TRBJ1-5; D unresolved. Germline V gene lookup returns CDR1 MNHEY and CDR2 SVGAGI. The CDR3 has 13 residues. V lost 0 bases and J 9 bases, leaving 9 bases between the germline ends.

The J gene is TRBJ2-1, the V gene TRBV28, with 9 positions matching TRBD2. CDR1 and CDR2 from the germline V gene are MDHEN and SYDVKM. J gave up 8 bases and V 3 bases, and 14 bases lay outside the gene matches. This CDR3 has 17 amino acids. CDR3 amino acids: CASSFYRSSGKVDEQFF. CDR3 DNA sequence: TGTGCCAGCAGTTTCTATAGGTCTAGCGGGAAGGTGGATGAGCAGTTCTTC.

V usage is TRBV5-5 and J usage is TRBJ1-6; the D is unclear. V was pared by 4 bases and J by 4 bases, with 3 bases between. This CDR3 contains 12 residues. CDR1 is SGHKS and CDR2 is YYEKEE in the germline V gene (reference sequence). CDR3 sequence (DNA): TGTGCCAGCAGCCCTTATAATTCACCCCTCCACTTT. Its translation: CASSPYNSPLHF.

This clone was found once. This chain connects TRBV4-1 to TRBJ2-7, with 7 bases that match TRBD2. CDR1 and CDR2 (germline): MGHRA, YSYEKL. Trimming at V came to 3 bases and at J to 4 bases, leaving 3 bases not matched to a gene. The CDR3 is made up of 13 amino acids. The CDR3 DNA follows: TGCGCCAGCAGCCAGACCGGGGGGTACGAGCAGTACTTC. Translating gives CASSQTGGYEQYF.

The rearrangement uses TRBV11-2 and TRBJ2-1; a weak D match, TRBD1 (7 bases). V dropped 3 bases and J dropped 8 bases, with 11 bases sitting between them. The germline gives CDR1 SGHAT, CDR2 FQNNGV. CDR3 size: 13 residues. This CDR3 reads CASSFRGVHEQFF. The CDR3, as DNA: TGTGCCAGCAGCTTCAGGGGGGTCCATGAGCAGTTCTTC.

The chain uses TRBV14 and TRBJ1-1, with D possibly being TRBD1 (5 bases). This CDR3 is 13 amino acids long. V lost 2 bases, J lost 6 bases, and 10 bases lay in between. Germline loops: CDR1 SGHDN, CDR2 FVKESK. CDR3 protein: CASSQWRDPEAFF. The CDR3 coding sequence is TGTGCCAGCAGCCAATGGAGGGACCCTGAAGCTTTCTTT. Supplemented by reference TRBV14 and TRBJ1-1, the full variable domain reads EAGVTQFPSHSVIEKGQTVTLRCDPISGHDNLYWYRRVMGKEIKFLLHFVKESKQDESGMPNNRFLAERTGGTYSTLKVQPAELEDSGVYFCASSQWRDPEAFFGQGTRLTVV.

This chain uses TRBV6-5 with TRBJ2-7; 7 bases align to TRBD1. CDR3 size: 15 residues. The V and J ends lost 7 bases and 2 bases, in that order; junction bases with no gene match: 11. CDR1 is MNHEY, CDR2 SVGAGI, per germline. In nucleotides, the CDR3 is TGTGCCAGCACCACCAACAGGGGCCTGACCTACGAGCAGTACTTC. Translating gives CASTTNRGLTYEQYF.

The chain recombines TRBV19 with TRBJ2-7; 9 bases align to TRBD2. The CDR3 loop spans 14 amino acids. CDR1 and CDR2 (germline): LNHDA, SQIVND (reference sequence). V was clipped by 8 bases and J by 2 bases; unmatched bases: 7. This CDR3 reads CASSYSGRTYEQYF. As DNA, the CDR3 is TGTGCCAGTTCCTATAGCGGGAGAACCTACGAGCAGTACTTC.